The 18 T cell receptor beta chains below all came from one sample that was sequenced in a study of shared clonotypes between healthy human individuals. TCRdb's copy holds only in-frame clones and misses some; the assay was immunoSEQ multiplex PCR. Of approximately 2.1 million clones listed, approximately 95% are singletons. Material for sequencing was naive CD4+ T cells from PBMCs. The sample's subset: CD45RA+ positively selected. The origin of the receptors is a man between 18 and 29 years old in good health. Some clones in this sample may be carry-over from other donors' samples.

This chain connects TRBV5-1 to TRBJ1-1, with D hard to call. Germline CDR1 SGHRS, CDR2 YFSETQ. V gave up 2 bases and J gave up 3 bases, with 11 bases separating them. The length of the CDR3 is 14 residues. The CDR3 reads CASSFGRRDTEAFF. The CDR3 nucleotides are TGCGCCAGCAGCTTTGGTCGGCGGGACACTGAAGCTTTCTTT.

The chain is built from TRBV10-3 and TRBJ2-5; 9 nucleotides agree with TRBD1. Germline lookup yields CDR1 ENHRY and CDR2 SYGVKD. Trimming removed 0 bases from V and 8 bases from J; junction bases left unmatched: 13. The CDR3 consists of 17 residues. The CDR3 region has the DNA TGTGCCATCAGTGAGTCGGGACAGGGCGCCGGGCGTGATACCCAGTACTTC. It encodes CAISESGQGAGRDTQYF.

CDR3 protein: CASSPGTGRGYTF. CDR3 DNA: TGTGCCAGCAGCCCCGGGACAGGGAGGGGATACACCTTC. The rearrangement links TRBV5-8 to TRBJ1-2; 9 bases line up with TRBD1. Germline CDR1 reads SGHTS; CDR2 reads YDEGEE. V was pared by 4 bases and J by 11 bases, with 9 bases of the junction left unmatched. The length of the CDR3 is 13 residues. Using reference TRBV5-8 and TRBJ1-2 for the parts outside the CDR3, the full variable domain is EAGVTQSPTHLIKTRGQQATLRCSPISGHTSVYWYQQALGLGLQFLLWYDEGEERNRGNFPPRFSGRQFPNYSSELNVNALELEDSALYLCASSPGTGRGYTFGSGTRLTVV.

This sequence joins TRBV6-1 and TRBJ2-5, with 9 bases that match TRBD2. Trimming cost V 2 bases and J 5 bases; bases outside gene matches: 9. The CDR3 length is 16 residues. The germline CDR1 and CDR2 sequences are MNHNS and SASEGT. This CDR3 reads CASSERAGGPEETQYF. The CDR3 nucleotides read TGTGCCAGCAGTGAACGGGCGGGAGGGCCGGAGGAGACCCAGTACTTC.

The chain has TRBV7-3 and TRBJ2-5; tentatively, D is TRBD2 (5 bases). V lost 3 bases, J lost 3 bases, and 11 bases lay in between. Germline values: CDR1 SGHTA, CDR2 FQGTGA. The CDR3 runs to 14 residues. The CDR3 nucleotides are TGTGCCAGCAGCTTCGGAGGCCAAGAAGAGACCCAGTACTTC. This codes for CASSFGGQEETQYF.

The genes are TRBV7-2 and TRBJ1-2; 7 positions agree with TRBD1. The CDR3 has 17 residues. The V and J ends lost 2 bases and 4 bases, in that order; junction bases with no gene match: 13. Germline V gene sequence: CDR1 SGHTA, CDR2 FQGNSA. In nucleotides, the CDR3 is TGTGCCAGCAGCTTAAGCCGTGGGGGACAGCGCGGCTATGGCTACACCTTC. Amino acids: CASSLSRGGQRGYGYTF.

In this sample, this clone turned up a few times. Other nucleotide sequences in the sample specify the same CDR3. The chain is built from TRBV7-3 and TRBJ1-1; D not resolved. The CDR3 covers 13 residues. In germline, CDR1 is SGHTA, CDR2 FQGTGA. V dropped 0 bases and J dropped 1 base, with 3 bases sitting between them. CDR3 region: CASSLTPNTEAFF. In DNA, the CDR3 is TGTGCCAGCAGCTTAACTCCGAACACTGAAGCTTTCTTT.

This sequence joins TRBV19 and TRBJ1-4; 7 bases agree with TRBD1. The junction had 7 bases not matched to a gene; V was cut back by 4 bases and J by 8 bases. Germline V lookup: CDR1 LNHDA, CDR2 SQIVND (reference sequence). The length of the CDR3 is 14 residues. The CDR3 region is CASSRGGWEEKLFF. For the CDR3, the DNA is TGTGCCAGTAGTAGAGGGGGCTGGGAGGAAAAACTGTTTTTT.

The chain combines TRBV4-1 with TRBJ2-3; maybe TRBD1 (6 bases). Germline-derived CDR1 and CDR2 are MGHRA and YSYEKL. Trimming stripped 0 bases from V and 1 base from J, with 23 bases between. The CDR3 has 20 amino acids. The CDR3 protein is CASSQDHLEQGWWGTDTQYF. The CDR3 coding sequence is TGCGCCAGCAGCCAAGATCATTTGGAACAGGGATGGTGGGGCACAGATACGCAGTATTTT.

This rearrangement joins TRBV9 to TRBJ2-1; D may be TRBD2 (5 bases). V lost 3 bases to trimming and J lost 8 bases, with 15 bases between them. Germline CDR1 SGDLS, CDR2 YYNGEE. This CDR3 is 14 amino acids long. The CDR3 reads CASSATPLGDEQFF. The DNA for the CDR3 is TGTGCCAGCAGCGCAACACCTCTCGGGGATGAGCAGTTCTTC.

The V and J genes are TRBV28 and TRBJ2-7; D tentatively reads TRBD1 or TRBD2 (5 bases each). Trimming stripped 5 bases from V and 6 bases from J, with 29 bases between. The CDR3 has 18 amino acids. Germline V CDR1 and CDR2: MDHEN, SYDVKM. This CDR3 reads CASSPLRLRDGVRGEQYF. The DNA for the CDR3 is TGTGCCAGCAGTCCTTTACGACTGAGGGACGGGGTGAGGGGCGAGCAGTACTTC.

In DNA, the CDR3 is TGCGCCAGCAGCCAAGAGGGGTACCCTTTCAAGAGTACGCAGTATTTT. This sequence encodes CASSQEGYPFKSTQYF. This chain joins TRBV4-3 and TRBJ2-3; D gene uncertain. With 0 bases removed from V and 8 bases from J, the gap between germline ends came to 18 bases. Germline lookup yields CDR1 LGHNA and CDR2 YSLEER. There are 16 residues in the CDR3.

The chain joins TRBV5-1 to TRBJ2-3; 7 nucleotides align to TRBD1. Germline CDR1 is SGHRS and CDR2 is YFSETQ. The length of the CDR3 is 15 residues. With 6 bases clipped from V and 7 bases from J, the junction kept 14 bases outside the gene matches. The CDR3 sequence is CASKWGGSQGNTQYF. CDR3 nucleotide sequence: TGCGCCAGCAAATGGGGCGGGTCACAGGGGAATACGCAGTATTTT. Full variable domain (remainder filled in from reference TRBV5-1 and TRBJ2-3): KAGVTQTPRYLIKTRGQQVTLSCSPISGHRSVSWYQQTPGQGLQFLFEYFSETQRNKGNFPGRFSGRQFSNSRSEMNVSTLELGDSALYLCASKWGGSQGNTQYFGPGTRLTVL.

The J gene is TRBJ2-2, the V gene TRBV29-1; the D is unclear. V was shortened by 6 bases and J by 0 bases, with 11 bases between the two germline ends. The germline V gene encodes CDR1 SQVTM and CDR2 ANQGSEA. The CDR3 covers 14 residues. CDR3 coding DNA: TGCAGCGTGTCCTTTAACGCGAACACCGGGGAGCTGTTTTTT. This translates into CSVSFNANTGELFF.

This clone was seen only a few times. This chain links TRBV7-9 with TRBJ1-1, with 7 bases identical to TRBD1. CDR1 and CDR2 from the germline V gene are SEHNR and FQNEAQ (reference sequence). This CDR3 region has 12 residues. The V segment lost 2 bases and the J segment 11 bases; nucleotides outside the gene matches: 5. CDR3 bases: TGTGCCAGCAGCTTATTGGGACAGTTGGCTTTCTTT. Protein: CASSLLGQLAFF. The full variable domain, completed using reference TRBV7-9 and TRBJ1-1, is DTGVSQNPRHKITKRGQNVTFRCDPISEHNRLYWYRQTLGQGPEFLTYFQNEAQLEKSRLLSDRFSAERPKGSFSTLEIQRTEQGDSAMYLCASSLLGQLAFFGQGTRLTVV.

This chain's CDR3 is CSVDDTAGTGELFF. DNA for the CDR3: TGCAGCGTCGATGACACTGCGGGCACCGGGGAGCTGTTTTTT. The chain joins TRBV29-1 to TRBJ2-2, with D tentatively TRBD2 (5 bases). The CDR3 runs 14 residues. Trimming cost V 6 bases and J 4 bases, with 15 bases left between them. The germline V gene encodes CDR1 SQVTM and CDR2 ANQGSEA.

As DNA, the CDR3 is TGTGCCAGCAGTGCGCGGGACAGGGGCTACGAGCAGTACTTC. Translating gives CASSARDRGYEQYF. The chain has TRBV25-1 and TRBJ2-7, with 10 bases matching TRBD1. J lost 3 bases, V lost 4 bases, and 3 bases had no gene match. The CDR3 consists of 14 residues. Germline V CDR1 and CDR2: MGHDK, SYGVNS.

This chain joins TRBV7-2 and TRBJ2-7; the D call may be TRBD1 or TRBD2 (7 bases each). Looked up from germline, CDR1 is SGHTA and CDR2 is FQGNSA. The CDR3 sequence is 13 residues long. V lost 4 bases, J lost 7 bases, and 14 bases lay in between. The CDR3 here is CASSSQGRGEQYF. Written as DNA, the CDR3 is TGTGCCAGCAGCTCACAGGGGAGGGGGGAGCAGTACTTC.